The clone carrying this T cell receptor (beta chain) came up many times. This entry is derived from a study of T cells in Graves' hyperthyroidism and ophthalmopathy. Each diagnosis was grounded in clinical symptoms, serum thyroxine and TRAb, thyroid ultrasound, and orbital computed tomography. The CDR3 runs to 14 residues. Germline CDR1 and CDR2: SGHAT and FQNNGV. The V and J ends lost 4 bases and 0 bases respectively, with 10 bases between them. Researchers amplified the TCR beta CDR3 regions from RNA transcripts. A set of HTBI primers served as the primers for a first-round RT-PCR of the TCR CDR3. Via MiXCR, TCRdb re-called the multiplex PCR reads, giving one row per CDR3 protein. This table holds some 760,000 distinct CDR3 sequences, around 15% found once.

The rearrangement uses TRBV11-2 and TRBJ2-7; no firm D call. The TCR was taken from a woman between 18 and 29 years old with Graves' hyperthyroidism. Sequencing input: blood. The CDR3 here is CASSSTEPSYEQYF. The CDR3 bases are TGTGCCAGCAGCTCCACTGAACCCTCCTACGAGCAGTACTTC.